The T cell receptor beta chain under discussion was sequenced for a study of blood T cells in healthy people across ages. Findings and caveats of the study: With age, beta diversity per million T cells declined roughly linearly, significantly by 30 to 40. Naive and antigen-experienced cells could not be conclusively compared, given unsorted PBMCs.

Combining a sample-barcoded 5' primer with a J-beta primer mix, a second PCR ran for roughly 7 to 11 cycles. With 12 random nucleotides, a template-switch adaptor tagged each individual cDNA molecule. TCRdb called the 5' RACE reads again in MiXCR, with one record for every CDR3 protein. The sample has hundreds of thousands of distinct CDR3 sequences; 40% to 50% are singletons. Germline V gene data show CDR1 as LGHNA and CDR2 as YSLEER. CDR3 length equals 15 residues. V dropped 0 bases and J dropped 5 bases, with 12 bases sitting between them. This clonotype was observed a few times. The antigen remains undetermined.

This clonotype originated in a man older than 75 in good health. Sequencing was done on a sample of blood. The J gene is TRBJ2-3, the V gene TRBV4-3; D is unresolved. Here the CDR3 reads CASSQDTSPGDTQYF. CDR3 nucleotides: TGCGCCAGCAGCCAAGATACCTCTCCGGGAGATACGCAGTATTTT.